A single sample gave rise to the 26 T cell receptor beta chains below, sequenced in a study of PD-1 blockade in classical Hodgkin lymphoma. Clones were read by immunoSEQ multiplex PCR, and TCRdb kept only the in-frame ones, dropping some. The repertoire consists of around 50,000 clones, with about 75% occurring once and the leading ten covering about an eighth. Time point of the sample: cycle 4 day 1 (C4D1), after 6 weeks of nivolumab. Every single patient, without exception, relapsed after autologous stem cell transplantation, and brentuximab vedotin exposure varied. The material was peripheral blood mononuclear cells (PBMCs), obtained before the fourth cycle of nivolumab. Receptor source: a human donor with classical Hodgkin lymphoma.

This sequence joins TRBV7-9 and TRBJ2-2; D unresolved. The CDR3 contains 14 residues. Germline V gene sequence: CDR1 SEHNR, CDR2 FQNEAQ (reference sequence). The V end lost 0 bases, the J end lost 4 bases, and 6 bases lay between the germline ends. CDR3 nucleotides: TGTGCCAGCAGCTTAGCTAGTCTCACCGGGGAGCTGTTTTTT. Its translation is CASSLASLTGELFF.

The chain employs TRBV15 and TRBJ1-1; 9 bases line up with TRBD1. Germline trimming cut 5 bases from V and 4 bases from J; bases unmatched to any gene: 5. The CDR3 extends over 14 amino acids. Germline V lookup: CDR1 LNHNV, CDR2 YYDKDF (reference sequence). The CDR3 here is CATSWRDRATEAFF. The DNA of the CDR3 is TGTGCCACCAGCTGGCGGGACAGGGCCACTGAAGCTTTCTTT.

CDR3 sequence reads: CATSTGTTKPYNEQFF. The CDR3 DNA reads as TGTGCCACCAGCACGGGGACTACCAAACCTTACAATGAGCAGTTCTTC. The gene calls are TRBV15 and TRBJ2-1; the match to TRBD2 covers 7 bases. Looked up from germline, CDR1 is LNHNV and CDR2 is YYDKDF (reference sequence). Unmatched junction bases numbered 10, after V lost 4 bases and J lost 4 bases. The CDR3 runs to 16 residues.

The V and J genes are TRBV4-3 and TRBJ2-3; 10 bases map to TRBD2. The J segment lost 4 bases and the V segment lost 0 bases, leaving 4 bases of the junction unmatched. Germline lookup yields CDR1 LGHNA and CDR2 YSLEER. This CDR3 is built from 16 residues. Here the CDR3 DNA reads TGCGCCAGCAGCCAAGATCCTAGCGGGAGCGCAGATACGCAGTATTTT. This translates into CASSQDPSGSADTQYF.

The chain joins TRBV2 to TRBJ1-1; a weak D match, TRBD1 (6 bases). The CDR3 covers 12 residues. Germline CDR1 SNHLY, CDR2 FYNNEI. V dropped 2 bases and J dropped 10 bases, with 11 bases sitting between them. CDR3 DNA: TGTGCCAGCAGTGAATTTCAGGGGAGAGCTTTCTTT. Encoded protein: CASSEFQGRAFF.

This clone has a single count. The chain has TRBV27 and TRBJ2-7; maybe TRBD1 (5 bases). With 5 bases removed from V and 3 bases from J, the gap between germline ends came to 11 bases. The CDR3 length is 13 residues. Germline CDR1 MNHEY, CDR2 SMNVEV (reference sequence). Written as DNA, the CDR3 is TGTGCCAGCAGTCACAGGATTGGCTACGAGCAGTACTTC. This codes for CASSHRIGYEQYF.

The chain carries TRBV28 and TRBJ2-2; 7 bases fit TRBD1. CDR1 and CDR2 (germline): MDHEN, SYDVKM. CDR3 size: 16 residues. V trimming: 7 bases; J trimming: 0 bases; junction bases outside the gene matches: 8. The CDR3 is CASNRKGAANTGELFF. In DNA form, the CDR3 reads TGTGCCAGCAATCGAAAGGGGGCCGCGAACACCGGGGAGCTGTTTTTT.

This chain joins TRBV6-4 and TRBJ1-1; D uncertain. Deletions cut 3 bases from V and 1 base from J, with 9 bases between. The V gene's germline CDR1 is MRHNA and CDR2 SNTAGT. The CDR3 loop spans 14 amino acids. Here the CDR3 reads CASSDPGTNTEAFF. As DNA, the CDR3 is TGTGCCAGCAGTGATCCGGGCACGAACACTGAAGCTTTCTTT.

This chain uses TRBV4-1 with TRBJ2-1; no definite D call. Trimming left V 5 bases short and J 7 bases short, with 18 bases between. Germline values: CDR1 MGHRA, CDR2 YSYEKL. The length of the CDR3 is 15 residues. The CDR3 nucleotides read TGCGCCAGCAGCGTGGCGAGCGCAACATTAAATGAGCAGTTCTTC. Protein: CASSVASATLNEQFF.

The chain couples TRBV27 to TRBJ1-5; D call uncertain. The germline V and J ends were trimmed by 5 bases and 7 bases, with 15 bases remaining between them. CDR1 is MNHEY, CDR2 SMNVEV, per germline (reference sequence). The CDR3 is 14 residues long. The CDR3 DNA follows: TGTGCCAGCAGTCCCCCCGGGGTGTCCCAGCCCCAGCATTTT. It encodes CASSPPGVSQPQHF.

About this clone: Other DNA sequences in this sample translate to the same CDR3. The chain joins TRBV6-5 to TRBJ2-7; D not certain. The ends were cut back, 2 bases at V and 4 bases at J, with 6 bases in the middle. Per germline, CDR1 MNHEY and CDR2 SVGAGI. This CDR3 is 12 amino acids long. The CDR3 DNA reads TGTGCCAGCAGTTACAGTCGTTACGAGCAGTACTTC. Protein product: CASSYSRYEQYF.

The table lists this clone with many counts. The rearrangement uses TRBV4-2 and TRBJ1-1; no firm D call. Trimming took 2 bases from V and 8 from J, leaving 12 bases between them. Germline assignment: CDR1 LGHNA and CDR2 YNFKEQ. The CDR3 consists of 13 residues. CDR3 nucleotide sequence: TGTGCCAGCAGCCAAAGTAGCTGGGAGGAAGCTTTCTTT. Translating it yields CASSQSSWEEAFF.

The V call is TRBV19, the J call TRBJ2-1, with D perhaps matching TRBD1 (5 bases). The germline CDR1 and CDR2 sequences are LNHDA and SQIVND (reference sequence). The CDR3 sequence is 16 residues long. Trimming pared 5 bases from V and 0 bases from J, leaving 14 bases between. In DNA form, the CDR3 reads TGTGCCAGTAGTTCCCAGGGTTCTCGCTCCTACAATGAGCAGTTCTTC. Translating gives CASSSQGSRSYNEQFF.

There are a few counts of this clone. CDR3 sequence (DNA): TGTGCCAGTAGTACCGTAGCGAGGTACGAGCAGTACTTC. Translated, it gives CASSTVARYEQYF. V usage is TRBV19 and J usage is TRBJ2-7, with D possibly TRBD2 on 5 matching bases. The CDR3 covers 13 residues. V lost 4 bases and J lost 4, with 11 bases in between. Germline-derived CDR1 and CDR2 are LNHDA and SQIVND (reference sequence).

The chain carries TRBV7-2 and TRBJ2-7, with TRBD1 matching 7 bases. CDR1 SGHTA and CDR2 FQGNSA come from the germline V gene. The CDR3 has 15 residues. V lost 1 base and J lost 3; bases outside the gene matches: 6. The DNA for the CDR3 is TGTGCCAGCAGCTTAGAGGGGACAGCCTACTACGAGCAGTACTTC. It is translated as CASSLEGTAYYEQYF.

Turning to this clone: A read error may account for a junction end that differs from germline. The chain joins TRBV7-7 to TRBJ2-5; no firm D call. In germline, CDR1 is SSHAT, CDR2 FNYEAQ (reference sequence). This CDR3 is built from 14 residues. CDR3 DNA sequence: TGTGCTAGCAGCTTAGGATTAAACCAAGAGACCCAGTACTTC. It codes for CASSLGLNQETQYF.

This clone occurred a few times. The chain is built from TRBV18 and TRBJ2-1; D might be TRBD2 (6 bases). This CDR3 spans 15 amino acids. V was shortened by 0 bases and J by 3 bases, with 9 bases between the two germline ends. Germline V gene lookup returns CDR1 KGHSH and CDR2 LQKENI. In nucleotides, the CDR3 is TGTGCCAGCTCACCACCGACGACTAGCTACAATGAGCAGTTCTTC. Protein: CASSPPTTSYNEQFF.

This sequence joins TRBV5-1 and TRBJ1-6; 7 bases agree with TRBD1. After removal of 2 bases from V and 10 bases from J, the junction contained 6 bases not matched to a gene. This CDR3 comprises 14 residues. Germline CDR1 is SGHRS and CDR2 is YFSETQ. This chain's CDR3 is CASSFRGEVSPLHF. The DNA of the CDR3 is TGCGCCAGCAGCTTCAGGGGGGAAGTATCACCCCTCCACTTT.

The CDR3 DNA follows: TGTGCCTGGAAGGTGGGATATGGCTACACCTTC. Amino acid sequence: CAWKVGYGYTF. The rearrangement joins TRBV30 to TRBJ1-2, with unresolved D. Per germline, CDR1 GTSNPN and CDR2 SVGIG (reference sequence). With 4 bases removed from V and 5 bases from J, the gap between germline ends came to 8 bases. The CDR3 contains 11 residues.

V and J are TRBV16 and TRBJ1-2, with D uncertain. CDR3 size: 13 residues. The germline V gene has CDR1 KGHSY and CDR2 FQNENV. V lost 7 bases and J lost 8, with 17 bases in between. This CDR3 is CASNLNYGGGYTF. The CDR3, as DNA: TGTGCCAGCAACTTAAACTATGGAGGGGGCTACACCTTC.

The chain recombines TRBV28 with TRBJ2-4, with D possibly TRBD2 on 6 matching bases. From germline, CDR1 is MDHEN and CDR2 SYDVKM. There are 16 residues in the CDR3. Trimming removed 4 bases from V and 0 bases from J, with 13 bases in between. The CDR3 spells CASSYLGDLAKNIQYF. The CDR3 nucleotides are TGTGCCAGCAGTTATTTAGGGGACTTAGCCAAAAACATTCAGTACTTC.

The chain carries TRBV30 and TRBJ2-7; D gene ambiguous. Germline V gene lookup returns CDR1 GTSNPN and CDR2 SVGIG (reference sequence). The CDR3 has 14 residues. Trimming left V 5 bases short and J 2 bases short, with 16 bases between. Written as DNA, the CDR3 is TGTGCCTGGGCAACCGGACCTGGCGCCTACGAGCAGTACTTC. Its translation is CAWATGPGAYEQYF.

V usage is TRBV11-3 and J usage is TRBJ2-1; possible D gene TRBD1, 5 bases. This CDR3 contains 17 residues. Deletions cut 5 bases from V and 5 bases from J, with 22 bases between. Germline values: CDR1 SGHNT, CDR2 YENEEA. Written as DNA, the CDR3 is TGTGCCAGCAGCGAGATGGGGCTACCGATGTTAGACAATGAGCAGTTCTTC. Translated, it gives CASSEMGLPMLDNEQFF.

The chain is built from TRBV7-2 and TRBJ1-2; D gene ambiguous. The CDR3 runs 15 residues. V was cut by 2 bases and J by 0 bases, with 10 bases left in between. Germline V gives CDR1 SGHTA, CDR2 FQGNSA. The CDR3 loop reads CASSLQGRANYGYTF. CDR3 bases: TGTGCCAGCAGCTTACAAGGGAGGGCTAACTATGGCTACACCTTC.

The chain is built from TRBV10-2 and TRBJ2-7; 8 bases match TRBD2. Germline lookup yields CDR1 WSHSY and CDR2 SAAADI. V dropped 9 bases and J dropped 4; count of bases not matched to a gene: 8. The CDR3 spans 13 residues. The CDR3 DNA follows: TGCGCCAGTGGTCCGGGCGGGGGGTACGAGCAGTACTTC. It yields the protein CASGPGGGYEQYF.

The chain carries TRBV11-3 and TRBJ2-7; D is perhaps TRBD1 (5 bases). Germline V CDR1 and CDR2: SGHNT, YENEEA. Trimming left V 5 bases short and J 3 bases short, with 8 bases between. CDR3 length: 12 residues. DNA of the CDR3: TGTGCCAGCAGCAGACAGTTCTACGAGCAGTACTTC. Its translation is CASSRQFYEQYF. Combining the CDR3 with reference TRBV11-3 and TRBJ2-7 gives the whole variable domain EAGVVQSPRYKIIEKKQPVAFWCNPISGHNTLYWYLQNLGQGPELLIRYENEEAVDDSQLPKDRFSAERLKGVDSTLKIQPAELGDSAVYLCASSRQFYEQYFGPGTRLTVT.